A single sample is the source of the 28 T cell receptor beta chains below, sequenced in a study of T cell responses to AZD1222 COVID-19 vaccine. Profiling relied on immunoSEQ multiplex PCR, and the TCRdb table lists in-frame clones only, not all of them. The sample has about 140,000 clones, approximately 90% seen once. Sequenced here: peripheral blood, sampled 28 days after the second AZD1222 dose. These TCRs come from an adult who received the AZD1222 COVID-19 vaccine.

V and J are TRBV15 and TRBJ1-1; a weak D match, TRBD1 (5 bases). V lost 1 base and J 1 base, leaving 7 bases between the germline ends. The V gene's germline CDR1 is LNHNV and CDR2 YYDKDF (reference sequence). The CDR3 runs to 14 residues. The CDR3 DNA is TGTGCCACCAGCAGAGCTCAGGGGAACACTGAAGCTTTCTTT. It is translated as CATSRAQGNTEAFF. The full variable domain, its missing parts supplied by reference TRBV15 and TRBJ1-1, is DAMVIQNPRYQVTQFGKPVTLSCSQTLNHNVMYWYQQKSSQAPKLLFHYYDKDFNNEADTPDNFQSRRPNTSFCFLDIRSPGLGDTAMYLCATSRAQGNTEAFFGQGTRLTVV.

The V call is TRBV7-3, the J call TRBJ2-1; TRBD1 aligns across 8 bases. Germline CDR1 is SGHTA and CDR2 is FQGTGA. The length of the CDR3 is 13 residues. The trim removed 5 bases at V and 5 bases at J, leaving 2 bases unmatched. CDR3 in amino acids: CASSLGQDNEQFF. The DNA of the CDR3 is TGTGCCAGCAGCCTGGGACAGGACAATGAGCAGTTCTTC.

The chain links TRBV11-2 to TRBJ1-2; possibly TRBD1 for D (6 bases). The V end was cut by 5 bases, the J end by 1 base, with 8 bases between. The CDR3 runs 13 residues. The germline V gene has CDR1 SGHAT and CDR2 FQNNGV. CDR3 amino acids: CASSKDSNYGYTF. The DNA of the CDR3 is TGTGCCAGCAGCAAGGACAGTAACTATGGCTACACCTTC.

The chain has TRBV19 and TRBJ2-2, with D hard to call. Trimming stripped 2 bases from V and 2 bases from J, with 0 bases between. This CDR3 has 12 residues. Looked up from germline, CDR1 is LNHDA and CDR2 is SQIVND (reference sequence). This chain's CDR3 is CASSINTGELFF. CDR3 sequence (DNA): TGTGCCAGTAGTATAAACACCGGGGAGCTGTTTTTT.

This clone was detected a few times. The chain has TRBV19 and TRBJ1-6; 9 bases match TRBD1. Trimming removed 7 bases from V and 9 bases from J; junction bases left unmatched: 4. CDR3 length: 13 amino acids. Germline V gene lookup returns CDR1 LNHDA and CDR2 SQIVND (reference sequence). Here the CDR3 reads CASTGTGLSPLHF. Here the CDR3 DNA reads TGTGCCAGTACCGGGACAGGGCTTTCACCCCTCCACTTT.

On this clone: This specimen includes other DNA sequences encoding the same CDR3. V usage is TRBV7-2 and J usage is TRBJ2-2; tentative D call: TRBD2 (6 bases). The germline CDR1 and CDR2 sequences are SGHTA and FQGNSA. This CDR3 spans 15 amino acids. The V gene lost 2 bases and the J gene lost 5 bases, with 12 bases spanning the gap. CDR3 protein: CASSLQGRGTGELFF. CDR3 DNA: TGTGCCAGCAGCTTACAGGGTCGGGGGACCGGGGAGCTGTTTTTT.

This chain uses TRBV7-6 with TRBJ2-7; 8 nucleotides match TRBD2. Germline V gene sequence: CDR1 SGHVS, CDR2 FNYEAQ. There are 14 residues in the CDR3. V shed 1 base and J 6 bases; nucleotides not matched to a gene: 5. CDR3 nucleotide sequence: TGTGCCAGCAGCTTAGACGGGGGGGTTCGCGAGCAGTACTTC. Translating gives CASSLDGGVREQYF.

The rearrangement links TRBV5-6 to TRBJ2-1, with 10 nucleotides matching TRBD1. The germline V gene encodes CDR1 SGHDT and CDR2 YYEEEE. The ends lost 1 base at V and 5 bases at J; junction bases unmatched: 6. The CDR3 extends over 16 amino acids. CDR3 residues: CASSLWGQGWHNEQFF. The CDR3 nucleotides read TGTGCCAGCAGCTTGTGGGGACAGGGGTGGCACAATGAGCAGTTCTTC.

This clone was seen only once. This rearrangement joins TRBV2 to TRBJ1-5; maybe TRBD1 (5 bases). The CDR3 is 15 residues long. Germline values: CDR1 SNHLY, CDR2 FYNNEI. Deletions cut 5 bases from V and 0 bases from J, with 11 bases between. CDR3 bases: TGTGCCAGCAGTCAGGGACTGGTTAGCAATCAGCCCCAGCATTTT. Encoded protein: CASSQGLVSNQPQHF.

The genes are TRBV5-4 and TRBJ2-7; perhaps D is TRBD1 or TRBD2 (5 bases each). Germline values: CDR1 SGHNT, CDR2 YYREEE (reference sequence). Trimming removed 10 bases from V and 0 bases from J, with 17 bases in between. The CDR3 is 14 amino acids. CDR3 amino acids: CAGRVGPNSYEQYF. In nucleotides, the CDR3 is TGTGCCGGGCGGGTGGGGCCGAACTCCTACGAGCAGTACTTC.

The CDR3: CASSSRDPKGNEQFF. CDR3 bases: TGTGCCAGCAGTTCGCGGGACCCGAAGGGCAATGAGCAGTTCTTC. The rearrangement uses TRBV6-2 or TRBV6-3 and TRBJ2-1; the D gene is possibly TRBD2 (6 bases). The V end was cut by 4 bases, the J end by 6 bases, with 16 bases between. CDR3 length: 15 residues. Germline V gene sequence: CDR1 MNHEY, CDR2 SVGEGT.

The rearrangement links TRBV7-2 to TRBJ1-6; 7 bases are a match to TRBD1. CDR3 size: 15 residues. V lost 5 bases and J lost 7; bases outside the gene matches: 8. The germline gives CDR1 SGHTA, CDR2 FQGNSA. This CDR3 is CASSHAGTENSPLHF. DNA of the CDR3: TGTGCCAGCAGCCATGCCGGGACAGAGAATTCACCCCTCCACTTT. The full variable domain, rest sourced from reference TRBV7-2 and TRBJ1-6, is GAGVSQSPSNKVTEKGKDVELRCDPISGHTALYWYRQSLGQGLEFLIYFQGNSAPDKSGLPSDRFSAERTGGSVSTLTIQRTQQEDSAVYLCASSHAGTENSPLHFGNGTRLTVT.

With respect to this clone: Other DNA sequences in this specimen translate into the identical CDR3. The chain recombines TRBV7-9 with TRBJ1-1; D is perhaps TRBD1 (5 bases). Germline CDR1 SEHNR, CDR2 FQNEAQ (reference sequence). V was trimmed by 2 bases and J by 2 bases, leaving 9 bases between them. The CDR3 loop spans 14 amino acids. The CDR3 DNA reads TGTGCCAGCAGCTTATCGGGGGGAAACACTGAAGCTTTCTTT. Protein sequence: CASSLSGGNTEAFF.

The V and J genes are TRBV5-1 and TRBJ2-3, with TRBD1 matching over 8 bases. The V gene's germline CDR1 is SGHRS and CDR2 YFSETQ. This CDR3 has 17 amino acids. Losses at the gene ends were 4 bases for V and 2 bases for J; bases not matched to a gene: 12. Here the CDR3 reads CASSAIPGGLTTDTQYF. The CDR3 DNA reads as TGCGCCAGCAGCGCGATCCCAGGGGGCCTGACCACAGATACGCAGTATTTT. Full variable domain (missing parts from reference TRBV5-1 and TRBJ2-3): KAGVTQTPRYLIKTRGQQVTLSCSPISGHRSVSWYQQTPGQGLQFLFEYFSETQRNKGNFPGRFSGRQFSNSRSEMNVSTLELGDSALYLCASSAIPGGLTTDTQYFGPGTRLTVL.

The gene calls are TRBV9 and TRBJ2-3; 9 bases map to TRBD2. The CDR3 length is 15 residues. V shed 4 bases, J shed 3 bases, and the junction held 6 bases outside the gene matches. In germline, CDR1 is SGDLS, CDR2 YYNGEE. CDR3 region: CASSSPSGGTDTQYF. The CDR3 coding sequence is TGTGCCAGCAGCTCCCCGAGCGGGGGGACAGATACGCAGTATTTT.

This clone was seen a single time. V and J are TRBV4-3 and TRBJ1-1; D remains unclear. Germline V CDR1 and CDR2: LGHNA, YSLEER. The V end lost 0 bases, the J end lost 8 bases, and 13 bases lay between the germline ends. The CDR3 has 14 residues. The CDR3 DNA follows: TGCGCCAGCAGCCAAGACCCCAGGCGAAGAGAAGCTTTCTTT. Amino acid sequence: CASSQDPRRREAFF.

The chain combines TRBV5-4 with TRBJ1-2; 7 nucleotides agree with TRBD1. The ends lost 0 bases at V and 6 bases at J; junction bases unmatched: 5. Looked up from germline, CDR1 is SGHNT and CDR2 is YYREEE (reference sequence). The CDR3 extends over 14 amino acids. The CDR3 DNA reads TGTGCCAGCAGCTTGGTTCAGGGGGGGGATGGCTACACCTTC. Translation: CASSLVQGGDGYTF.

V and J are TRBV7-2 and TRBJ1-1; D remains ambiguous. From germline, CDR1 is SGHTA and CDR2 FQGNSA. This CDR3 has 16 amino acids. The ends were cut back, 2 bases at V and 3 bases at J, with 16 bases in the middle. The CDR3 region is CASSLSSAAVYTEAFF. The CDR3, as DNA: TGTGCCAGCAGCTTATCGTCGGCAGCAGTCTACACTGAAGCTTTCTTT.

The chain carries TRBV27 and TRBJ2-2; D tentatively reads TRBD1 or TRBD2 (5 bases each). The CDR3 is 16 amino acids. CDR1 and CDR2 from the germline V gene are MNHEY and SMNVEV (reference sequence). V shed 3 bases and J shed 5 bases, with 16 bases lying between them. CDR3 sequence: CASSFSWGLLTGELFF. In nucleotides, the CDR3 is TGTGCCAGCAGTTTCTCGTGGGGGTTACTTACCGGGGAGCTGTTTTTT.

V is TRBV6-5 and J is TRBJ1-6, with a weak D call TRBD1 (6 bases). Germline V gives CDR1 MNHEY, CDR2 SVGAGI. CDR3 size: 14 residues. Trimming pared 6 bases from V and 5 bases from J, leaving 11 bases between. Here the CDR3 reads CASSIGGNNSPLHF. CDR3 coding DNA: TGTGCCAGCAGCATAGGGGGGAATAATTCACCCCTCCACTTT.

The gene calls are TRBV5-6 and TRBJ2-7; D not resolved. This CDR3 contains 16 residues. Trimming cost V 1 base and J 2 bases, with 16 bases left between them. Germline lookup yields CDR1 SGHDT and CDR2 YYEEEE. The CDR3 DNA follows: TGTGCCAGCAGCTTGTCGTCGGTCGGCGCGACCTACGAGCAGTACTTC. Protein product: CASSLSSVGATYEQYF. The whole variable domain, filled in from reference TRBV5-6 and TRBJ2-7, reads DAGVTQSPTHLIKTRGQQVTLRCSPKSGHDTVSWYQQALGQGPQFIFQYYEEEERQRGNFPDRFSGHQFPNYSSELNVNALLLGDSALYLCASSLSSVGATYEQYFGPGTRLTVT.

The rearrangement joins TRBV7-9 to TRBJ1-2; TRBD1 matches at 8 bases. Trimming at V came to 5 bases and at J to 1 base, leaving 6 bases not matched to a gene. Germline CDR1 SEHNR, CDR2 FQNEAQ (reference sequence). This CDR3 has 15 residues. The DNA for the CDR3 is TGTGCCAGCAGCCTCGGACAGGGTATTAACTATGGCTACACCTTC. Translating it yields CASSLGQGINYGYTF.

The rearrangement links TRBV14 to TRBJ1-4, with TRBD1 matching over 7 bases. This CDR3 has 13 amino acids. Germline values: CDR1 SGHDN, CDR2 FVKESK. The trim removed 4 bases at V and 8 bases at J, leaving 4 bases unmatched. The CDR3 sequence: CASSPSGGEKLFF. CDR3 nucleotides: TGTGCCAGCAGCCCCTCAGGGGGAGAAAAACTGTTTTTT.

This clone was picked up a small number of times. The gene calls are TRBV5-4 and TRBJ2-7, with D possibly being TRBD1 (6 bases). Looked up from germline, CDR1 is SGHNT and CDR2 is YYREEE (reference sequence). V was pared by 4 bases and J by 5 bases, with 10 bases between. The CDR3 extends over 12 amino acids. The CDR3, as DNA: TGTGCCAGCAGCCTTCAGGGGAACGAGCAGTACTTC. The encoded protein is CASSLQGNEQYF.

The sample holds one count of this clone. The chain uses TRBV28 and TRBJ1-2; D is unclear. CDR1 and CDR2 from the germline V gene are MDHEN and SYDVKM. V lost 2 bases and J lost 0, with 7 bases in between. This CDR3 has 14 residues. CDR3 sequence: CASSLGNPNYGYTF. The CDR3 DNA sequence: TGTGCCAGCAGTTTAGGCAACCCTAACTATGGCTACACCTTC.

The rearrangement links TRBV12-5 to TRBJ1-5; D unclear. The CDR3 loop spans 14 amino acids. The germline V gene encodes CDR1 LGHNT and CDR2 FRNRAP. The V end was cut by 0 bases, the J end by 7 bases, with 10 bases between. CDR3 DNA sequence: TGTGCTAGTGGTTTGGTACTAGAAGGCCAGCCCCAGCATTTT. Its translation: CASGLVLEGQPQHF.

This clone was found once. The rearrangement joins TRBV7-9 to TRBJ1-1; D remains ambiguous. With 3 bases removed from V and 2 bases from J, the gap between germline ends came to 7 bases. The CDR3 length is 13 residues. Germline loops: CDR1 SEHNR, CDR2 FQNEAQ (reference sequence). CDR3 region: CASSFTANTEAFF. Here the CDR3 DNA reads TGTGCCAGCAGCTTTACAGCTAACACTGAAGCTTTCTTT.

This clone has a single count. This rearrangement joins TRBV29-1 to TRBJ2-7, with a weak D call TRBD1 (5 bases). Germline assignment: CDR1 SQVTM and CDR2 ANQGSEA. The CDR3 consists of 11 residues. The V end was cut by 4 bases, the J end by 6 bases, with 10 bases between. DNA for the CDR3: TGCAGCGTTGGCGCAGGGTTCGAGCAGTACTTC. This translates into CSVGAGFEQYF.